This TCR beta chain was recovered during a study of shared clonotypes between healthy human individuals. Looked up from germline, CDR1 is SEHNR and CDR2 is FQNEAQ (reference sequence). V dropped 5 bases and J dropped 2; count of bases not matched to a gene: 3. This CDR3 region has 14 residues. The protocol was immunoSEQ multiplex PCR, while the TCRdb copy is restricted to in-frame clones and leaves out a portion. The sample carries about 2 million clones, roughly 94% recorded once. As for this clone: Other DNA sequences in the sample encode the same CDR3.

This sequence originates from a man aged 18-30 years in good health. Source material: naive CD4+ T cells sorted from blood. This sample's subset: CD45RA+ positively selected. This chain joins TRBV7-9 and TRBJ1-1; 9 bases map to TRBD1. The CDR3 DNA sequence: TGTGCCAGCAGCAGACAGGGGGGAAACACTGAAGCTTTCTTT. Translating it yields CASSRQGGNTEAFF.